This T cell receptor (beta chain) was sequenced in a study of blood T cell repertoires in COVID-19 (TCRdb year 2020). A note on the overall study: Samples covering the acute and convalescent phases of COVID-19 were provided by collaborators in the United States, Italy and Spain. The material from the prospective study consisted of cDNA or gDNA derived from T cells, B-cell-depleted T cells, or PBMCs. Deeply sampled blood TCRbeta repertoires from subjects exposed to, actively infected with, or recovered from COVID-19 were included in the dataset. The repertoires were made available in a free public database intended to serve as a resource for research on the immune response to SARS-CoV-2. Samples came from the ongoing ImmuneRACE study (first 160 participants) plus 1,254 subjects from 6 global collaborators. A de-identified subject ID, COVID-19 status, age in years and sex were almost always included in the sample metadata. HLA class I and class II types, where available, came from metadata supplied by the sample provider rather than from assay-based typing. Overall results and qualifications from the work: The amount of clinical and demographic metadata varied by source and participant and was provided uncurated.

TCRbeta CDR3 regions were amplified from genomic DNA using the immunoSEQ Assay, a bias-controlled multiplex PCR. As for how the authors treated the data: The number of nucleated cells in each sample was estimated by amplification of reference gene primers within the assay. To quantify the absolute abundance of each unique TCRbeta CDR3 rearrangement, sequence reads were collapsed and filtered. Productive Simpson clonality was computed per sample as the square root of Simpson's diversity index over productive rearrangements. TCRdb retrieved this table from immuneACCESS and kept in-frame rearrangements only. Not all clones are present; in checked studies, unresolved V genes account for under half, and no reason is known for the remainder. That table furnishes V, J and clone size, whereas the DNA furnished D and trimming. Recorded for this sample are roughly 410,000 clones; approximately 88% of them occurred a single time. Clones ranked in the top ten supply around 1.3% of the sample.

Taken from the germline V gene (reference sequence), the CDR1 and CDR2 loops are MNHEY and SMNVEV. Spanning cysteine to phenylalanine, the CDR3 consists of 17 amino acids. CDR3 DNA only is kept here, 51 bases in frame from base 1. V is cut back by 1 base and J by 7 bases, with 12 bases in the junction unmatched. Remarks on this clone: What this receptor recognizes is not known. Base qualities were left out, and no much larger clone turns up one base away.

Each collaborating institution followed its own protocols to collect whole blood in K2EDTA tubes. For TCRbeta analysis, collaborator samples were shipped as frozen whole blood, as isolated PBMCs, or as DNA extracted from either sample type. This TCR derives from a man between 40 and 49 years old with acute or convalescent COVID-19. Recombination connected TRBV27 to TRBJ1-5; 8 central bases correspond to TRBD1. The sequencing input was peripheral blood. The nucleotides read TGTGCCAGCAGTTTATACTCTCCCGGACAGGGAAGCCAGCCCCAGCATTTT. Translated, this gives CASSLYSPGQGSQPQHF.